Shown below are 11 T cell receptor beta chains from a single sample sequenced in a study of CD8+ T cells in alopecia areata. As to treatment: oral pan-JAK inhibitor, 5-10 mg twice daily. Extracted RNA was reverse transcribed, and the resulting cDNA served as sequencing template. Repertoires were generated with immunoSEQ multiplex PCR, while TCRdb's copy carries only in-frame clones and drops some. Of roughly 190,000 clones listed, around 60% were seen once; the top ten hold about 3.5%. The sequencing here drew on CD4+ T cells sorted from blood, taken at week 4, from a patient treated with tofacitinib. These receptors were obtained from a human donor with alopecia areata.

The genes are TRBV14 and TRBJ2-7, with TRBD1 as a possible D gene (6 bases). From germline, CDR1 is SGHDN and CDR2 FVKESK. V was trimmed by 1 base and J by 3 bases, leaving 7 bases between them. The CDR3 has 13 amino acids. The chain's CDR3 is CASSQVTGYEQYF. Written as DNA, the CDR3 is TGTGCCAGCAGCCAAGTGACAGGCTACGAGCAGTACTTC. The variable domain in full, with the rest retrieved from reference TRBV14 and TRBJ2-7, is EAGVTQFPSHSVIEKGQTVTLRCDPISGHDNLYWYRRVMGKEIKFLLHFVKESKQDESGMPNNRFLAERTGGTYSTLKVQPAELEDSGVYFCASSQVTGYEQYFGPGTRLTVT.

The V gene is TRBV9, the J gene TRBJ1-2; D not resolved. Germline V lookup: CDR1 SGDLS, CDR2 YYNGEE. The CDR3 extends over 15 amino acids. Trimming removed 4 bases at V and 0 bases at J, with 13 bases between. CDR3 region: CASSKGLSSNYGYTF. The CDR3 DNA reads TGTGCCAGCAGCAAAGGACTGTCTTCTAACTATGGCTACACCTTC. The variable domain in full, with the rest retrieved from reference TRBV9 and TRBJ1-2, is DSGVTQTPKHLITATGQRVTLRCSPRSGDLSVYWYQQSLDQGLQFLIQYYNGEERAKGNILERFSAQQFPDLHSELNLSSLELGDSALYFCASSKGLSSNYGYTFGSGTRLTVV.

V is TRBV6-5 and J is TRBJ2-3; D might be TRBD1 (6 bases). The ends were cut back, 2 bases at V and 6 bases at J, with 12 bases in the middle. Germline lookup yields CDR1 MNHEY and CDR2 SVGAGI. The length of the CDR3 is 14 residues. CDR3: CASSYGGRGDTQYF. The CDR3 DNA reads TGTGCCAGCAGTTACGGGGGCCGCGGCGATACGCAGTATTTT.

The rearrangement links TRBV18 to TRBJ1-2, with TRBD1 matching 7 bases. V was clipped by 3 bases and J by 3 bases; unmatched bases: 4. Germline V CDR1 and CDR2: KGHSH, LQKENI. This CDR3 spans 14 amino acids. CDR3 amino acids: CASSPSGTDYGYTF. For the CDR3, the DNA is TGTGCCAGCTCACCCTCCGGGACAGACTATGGCTACACCTTC.

The chain is built from TRBV6-5 and TRBJ1-6, with 7 positions matching TRBD1. CDR1 is MNHEY and CDR2 is SVGAGI in the germline V gene. The junction had 6 bases not matched to a gene; V was cut back by 6 bases and J by 10 bases. The CDR3 spans 13 residues. DNA of the CDR3: TGTGCCAGCAGAGACAGGGTGGGGTCACCCCTCCACTTT. It is translated as CASRDRVGSPLHF.

V is TRBV14 and J is TRBJ2-2; 7 bases fit TRBD1. The CDR3 consists of 14 residues. The trim removed 2 bases at V and 9 bases at J, leaving 6 bases unmatched. The V gene's germline CDR1 is SGHDN and CDR2 FVKESK. The CDR3 nucleotides read TGTGCCAGCAGCCAAACAGGGGTTCGACGGGAGCTGTTTTTT. As protein: CASSQTGVRRELFF.

This rearrangement joins TRBV30 to TRBJ2-1; the D call may be TRBD1 or TRBD2 (5 bases each). The germline gives CDR1 GTSNPN, CDR2 SVGIG (reference sequence). The CDR3 totals 14 residues. The V gene lost 2 bases and the J gene lost 5 bases, with 13 bases spanning the gap. CDR3 coding DNA: TGTGCCTGGAGTCCGGGACGGCGGGACAATGAGCAGTTCTTC. This translates into CAWSPGRRDNEQFF.

The chain links TRBV4-2 to TRBJ1-2; D ambiguous. There are 16 residues in the CDR3. Germline V CDR1 and CDR2: LGHNA, YNFKEQ. V was clipped by 3 bases and J by 4 bases, with 18 bases between them. The CDR3 sequence is CASSQGRVAPVYGYTF. The CDR3 coding sequence is TGTGCCAGCAGCCAGGGCAGAGTGGCTCCCGTCTATGGCTACACCTTC.

A few counts support this clone. Written as DNA, the CDR3 is TGTGCCAGCTCCCCCGACAGGGGTAATTCACCCCTCCACTTT. Protein: CASSPDRGNSPLHF. This rearrangement joins TRBV7-2 to TRBJ1-6; 8 nucleotides align to TRBD1. Germline V gene sequence: CDR1 SGHTA, CDR2 FQGNSA. V shed 8 bases and J 6 bases; nucleotides not matched to a gene: 6. The CDR3 extends over 14 amino acids.

This clone was counted a few times. This chain links TRBV5-1 with TRBJ1-5, with D perhaps TRBD1 (5 bases). The germline gives CDR1 SGHRS, CDR2 YFSETQ. Trimming shortened V by 0 bases and J by 1 base, and 14 bases separated the two germline ends. The CDR3 has 17 residues. The CDR3 sequence: CASSLGPTGNSNQPQHF. CDR3 DNA sequence: TGCGCCAGCAGCTTGGGACCAACAGGTAACAGCAATCAGCCCCAGCATTTT. The full variable domain, rest sourced from reference TRBV5-1 and TRBJ1-5, is KAGVTQTPRYLIKTRGQQVTLSCSPISGHRSVSWYQQTPGQGLQFLFEYFSETQRNKGNFPGRFSGRQFSNSRSEMNVSTLELGDSALYLCASSLGPTGNSNQPQHFGDGTRLSIL.

This rearrangement joins TRBV5-6 to TRBJ1-5; 7 bases are shared with TRBD1. In germline, CDR1 is SGHDT, CDR2 YYEEEE. Unmatched junction bases numbered 10, after V lost 4 bases and J lost 3 bases. This CDR3 spans 16 amino acids. The chain's CDR3 is CASSQRETGYNQPQHF. Here the CDR3 DNA reads TGTGCCAGCAGCCAACGCGAGACAGGGTACAATCAGCCCCAGCATTTT.